This paragraph reports one T cell receptor (beta chain). Germline trimming cut 2 bases from V and 3 bases from J; bases unmatched to any gene: 5. This CDR3 spans 15 amino acids. Germline values: CDR1 ENHRY, CDR2 SYGVKD. The data stem from a study of beta chain features in type 1 diabetes. Across the study: All samples together contributed 95 million to 110 million sorted cells for examination.

The study reverse transcribed the entire isolated RNA, so it sequenced expressed TCRB transcripts. Assay used: immunoSEQ multiplex PCR; TCRdb lists only in-frame clones, some missing. The top ten clones hold about 0.014% of a sample with roughly 330,000 clones, approximately 10% of them seen once. Cell sorting via CD45RO/CCR7/CD25/CD127/CD95/CD27 was performed to obtain CD4+ naive, central memory, regulatory and stem cell-like memory cells. The chain combines TRBV10-3 with TRBJ2-3, with 7 bases identical to TRBD1. The origin of this receptor is a young woman in good health. The sequenced material came from naive CD4+ T cells from blood. The CDR3 loop is CAISERGGQTDTQYF. In nucleotides, the CDR3 is TGTGCCATCAGTGAGAGAGGGGGCCAGACAGATACGCAGTATTTT.